One sample yielded the 9 T cell receptor beta chains listed below, sequenced in a study of T cell repertoires in cytomegalovirus infection. TCRdb itself ran the reads through MiXCR, one entry per CDR3 protein. The table lists 45,000 to 55,000 distinct CDR3 sequences, approximately 20% of them singletons. These receptors' targets are unknown. The specimen comprised CD8+ T cells from cultured PBMCs, sampled from culture after CMV antigen stimulation. The receptors come from a human donor in good health (CMV status not recorded). Some clones in this sample may be carry-over from other donors' samples.

This clonotype turned up a few times. V and J are TRBV24-1 and TRBJ1-1; D gene uncertain. V shed 4 bases and J shed 5 bases, with 7 bases lying between them. Germline-derived CDR1 and CDR2 are KGHDR and SFDVKD. This CDR3 contains 12 residues. CDR3 coding DNA: TGTGCCACCAGTGACGTGGGGACTGAAGCTTTCTTT. It codes for CATSDVGTEAFF.

In regard to this clonotype: Given a much more abundant clone one base away, this may be a read error. The chain couples TRBV7-6 to TRBJ1-4, with D unresolved. Looked up from germline, CDR1 is SGHVS and CDR2 is FNYEAQ. V lost 5 bases, J lost 0 bases, and 10 bases lay in between. The CDR3 loop spans 15 amino acids. CDR3 loop: CASSEDRATNEKLFF. The CDR3 region has the DNA TGTGCCAGCAGCGAGGACCGCGCAACTAATGAAAAACTGTTTTTT.

This clonotype was seen at least ten times. CDR3 residues: CASSLGGDRGAFF. The DNA of the CDR3 is TGTGCCAGCAGCTTAGGTGGGGATAGGGGAGCTTTCTTT. The V call is TRBV7-2, the J call TRBJ1-1; maybe TRBD1 (5 bases). Germline V CDR1 and CDR2: SGHTA, FQGNSA. The CDR3 runs 13 residues. The V gene lost 1 base and the J gene lost 10 bases, with 13 bases spanning the gap.

This clonotype was seen only once. This CDR3 is CSAEPSLLGEQYF. CDR3 DNA: TGCAGTGCGGAACCTAGCCTATTGGGCGAGCAGTACTTC. This chain uses TRBV20-1 with TRBJ2-7; maybe TRBD2 (5 bases). This CDR3 spans 13 amino acids. Germline CDR1 DFQATT, CDR2 SNEGSKA (reference sequence). Trimming left V 6 bases short and J 6 bases short, with 18 bases between.

This clonotype was picked up a small number of times. This sequence joins TRBV27 and TRBJ1-6; D might be TRBD1 (6 bases). With 4 bases removed from V and 6 bases from J, the gap between germline ends came to 10 bases. This CDR3 has 14 amino acids. CDR1 is MNHEY, CDR2 SMNVEV, per germline (reference sequence). CDR3: CASSSTDSNSPLHF. For the CDR3, the DNA is TGTGCCAGCAGTTCTACGGACAGTAATTCACCCCTCCACTTT.

There are a few counts of this clonotype. The gene calls are TRBV5-5 and TRBJ2-5; D is unresolved. Trimming took off 3 bases at V and 2 bases at J, with 11 bases between the two ends. Germline-derived CDR1 and CDR2 are SGHKS and YYEKEE (reference sequence). The CDR3 length is 14 residues. CDR3 DNA: TGTGCCAGCAGCTCCTGGGATCATCAAGAGACCCAGTACTTC. This codes for CASSSWDHQETQYF.

This clonotype was observed at least ten times. J is TRBJ2-5 and V is TRBV20-1; 12 bases map to TRBD2. This CDR3 comprises 16 residues. Germline assignment: CDR1 DFQATT and CDR2 SNEGSKA (reference sequence). V trimming: 4 bases; J trimming: 0 bases; junction bases outside the gene matches: 6. CDR3 in amino acids: CSAKLTSGRHQETQYF. The DNA of the CDR3 is TGCAGTGCTAAACTAACTAGCGGGAGGCACCAAGAGACCCAGTACTTC.

V and J are TRBV11-2 and TRBJ2-7; maybe TRBD1 (6 bases). This CDR3 is built from 16 residues. CDR1 SGHAT and CDR2 FQNNGV come from the germline V gene. V lost 1 base, J lost 2 bases, and 15 bases lay in between. The CDR3 DNA sequence: TGTGCCAGCAGCTTAGGGATCCAGGGGAGAACCTACGAGCAGTACTTC. As protein: CASSLGIQGRTYEQYF. Based on the CDR3 plus reference TRBV11-2 and TRBJ2-7, the full variable domain is EAGVAQSPRYKIIEKRQSVAFWCNPISGHATLYWYQQILGQGPKLLIQFQNNGVVDDSQLPKDRFSAERLKGVDSTLKIQPAKLEDSAVYLCASSLGIQGRTYEQYFGPGTRLTVT.

The chain is built from TRBV25-1 and TRBJ2-7; 7 nucleotides line up with TRBD1. Germline V gives CDR1 MGHDK, CDR2 SYGVNS. Losses at the gene ends were 3 bases for V and 1 base for J; bases not matched to a gene: 6. The CDR3 totals 15 residues. Here the CDR3 reads CASSDSEGASYEQYF. In DNA form, the CDR3 reads TGTGCCAGCAGTGATAGTGAGGGGGCGTCCTACGAGCAGTACTTC.